A selection of T cell receptor beta chains follows, all from one sample in a study of technical replicates of blood from a handful of donors. Clones were sequenced by immunoSEQ multiplex PCR, and TCRdb holds only the in-frame ones, with some missing. This repertoire shows 95,000 or so clones, around 95% found once; its top ten account for roughly 0.34%. Sample: T cells isolated from PBMCs. The receptors shown here come from a human donor in good health. Both conserved end residues are trimmed from each CDR3. Fields, in order: J gene, V gene, CDR3 protein.

TRBJ1-1 TRBV29-1 SVETGVHTEAF
TRBJ1-1 TRBV6-5 ATKRQGRVPEAF
TRBJ2-7 TRBV7-2 ASSLIGLAGKAQQY
TRBJ2-7 TRBV11-2 ASSTGTGIGEQY
TRBJ2-1 TRBV5-4 ASSLQTGLVVDEQF
TRBJ2-3 TRBV6-4 ASSVQAGADTQY
TRBJ2-7 TRBV5-1 ASSPTLAREWEQY
TRBJ1-1 TRBV6-1 ASSATTGSGEAF
TRBJ1-2 TRBV20-1 SARDRNGYT
TRBJ2-3 TRBV10-3 AISEELEDTQY
TRBJ2-3 TRBV30 AWSATDTQY
TRBJ2-1 TRBV4-3 ASSQDRLLFNEQF
TRBJ2-2 TRBV6-6 ASSQVLNTGELF
TRBJ2-7 TRBV5-1 ASSLDLAGVGYEQY
TRBJ1-4 TRBV19 ASTKGANNEKLF
TRBJ2-7 TRBV20-1 SARDTREQY
TRBJ2-1 TRBV5-1 ASSSASYNEQF
TRBJ1-1 TRBV9 ASSGQGGNTEAF
TRBJ1-1 TRBV7-9 ASSFSWTGGAVEAF
TRBJ1-2 TRBV14 ASSQASRFGYT
TRBJ1-5 TRBV11-2 ASSPGTVLEPQH
TRBJ1-3 TRBV7-6 ASSSRDRLSGNTIY
TRBJ2-1 TRBV4-1 ASSPGAGLARYNEQF
TRBJ1-2 TRBV27 ASSLSADYGYT
TRBJ2-7 TRBV19 ASSIQRVPTYEQY
TRBJ2-1 TRBV7-6 ASSPLTSGSYNEQF
TRBJ2-1 TRBV2 ASRGTSSGSYNEQF
TRBJ1-2 TRBV7-9 AIPDRRDGYT
TRBJ1-4 TRBV2 ASSDRLRNEKLF
TRBJ2-1 TRBV5-8 ASSFLNEQF
TRBJ2-2 TRBV2 ASSGTTTGELF
TRBJ2-1 TRBV25-1 ASSDRALPNEQF
TRBJ2-2 TRBV4-3 ASSQPGQGVHGELF
TRBJ1-5 TRBV10-3 AISPQGTGQPQH
TRBJ2-7 TRBV19 ASSKEREVSYEQY
TRBJ2-3 TRBV28 ASSFKRSSWGDTQY
TRBJ1-2 TRBV6-5 ASSYYSGNYYGYT
TRBJ1-3 TRBV13 ASSLVWDRVYSGNTIY
TRBJ1-5 TRBV12-5 ASGLGQGPNQPQH
TRBJ2-2 TRBV2 ASSPDSPTGELF
TRBJ2-1 TRBV25-1 ASSVGAGTYNEQF
TRBJ2-3 TRBV6-1 ASSGRGGGTDTQY
TRBJ1-1 TRBV5-1 ASSLIQGGNTEAF
TRBJ1-1 TRBV7-2 ASSFGQGRTEAF
TRBJ2-5 TRBV5-1 ASSSLAGIQETQY
TRBJ2-5 TRBV6-5 ASSYSTSQETQY
TRBJ1-4 TRBV30 AWSVGEAADEKLF
TRBJ2-6 TRBV6-1 ASSDPGQYISGANVLT